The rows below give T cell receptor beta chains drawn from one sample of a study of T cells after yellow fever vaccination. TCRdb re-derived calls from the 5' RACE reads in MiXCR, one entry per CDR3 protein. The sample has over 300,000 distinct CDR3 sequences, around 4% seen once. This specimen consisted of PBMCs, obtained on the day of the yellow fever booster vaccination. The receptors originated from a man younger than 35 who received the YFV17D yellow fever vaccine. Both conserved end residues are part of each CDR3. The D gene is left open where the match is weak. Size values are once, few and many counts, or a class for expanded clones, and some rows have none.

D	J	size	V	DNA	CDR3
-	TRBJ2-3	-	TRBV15	TGTGCCACCAGCTTTCGACAGATATCTAGCACAGATACGCAGTATTTT	CATSFRQISSTDTQYF
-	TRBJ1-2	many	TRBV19	TGTGCCAGTAGTTCTGGGGGCTACACCTTC	CASSSGGYTF
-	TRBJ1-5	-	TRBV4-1	TGCGCCAGCAGCCAAGCAGGAGGAGGGGTTCAGCCCCAGCATTTT	CASSQAGGGVQPQHF
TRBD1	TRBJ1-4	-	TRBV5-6	TGTGCCAGCAGCCCCCTGACAGGGGTTCGGAAACTGTTTTTT	CASSPLTGVRKLFF
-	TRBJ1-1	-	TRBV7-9	TGTGCCAGCAGCTTACGACAGAAAGCTTTCTTT	CASSLRQKAFF
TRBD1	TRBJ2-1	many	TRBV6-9	TGTGCCAGCAGTTCGGGACAGGGGGTTAATGAGCAGTTCTTC	CASSSGQGVNEQFF
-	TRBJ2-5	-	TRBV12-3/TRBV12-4	TGTGCCAGCAGTTTCGGGATGTGGGCAAGCCAAGAGACCCAGTACTTC	CASSFGMWASQETQYF
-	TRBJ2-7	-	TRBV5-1	TGCGCCAGCAGTCGGAATGTGGGTACCTACGAGCAGTACTTC	CASSRNVGTYEQYF
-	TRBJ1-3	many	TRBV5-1	TGCGCCAGCAGCTTGTCAAGTAGCCGCGGGAACACCATATATTTT	CASSLSSSRGNTIYF
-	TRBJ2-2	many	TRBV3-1	TGTGCCAGCAGCCAAGAATCTTCCAGGGGTTCGAACACCGGGGAGCTGTTTTTT	CASSQESSRGSNTGELFF
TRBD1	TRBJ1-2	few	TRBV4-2	TGTGCCAGCAGCCAAGCACCCTGGACAGGGATACGGTATGGCTACACCTTC	CASSQAPWTGIRYGYTF
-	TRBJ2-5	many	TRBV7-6	TGTGCCAGCACCCCGTGGGCAGGGCAAGAGACCCAGTACTTC	CASTPWAGQETQYF
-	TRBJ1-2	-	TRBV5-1	TGCGCCAGCAGCCAAGGACAGATCTATGGCTACACCTTC	CASSQGQIYGYTF
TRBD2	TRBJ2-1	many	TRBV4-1	TGCGCCAGCAGCCAAGACCCACTAGCGGGGGCCCCAAATGAGCAGTTCTTC	CASSQDPLAGAPNEQFF
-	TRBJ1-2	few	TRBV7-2	TGTGCCAGCAGCTTATGGCAGAACTATGGCTACACCTTC	CASSLWQNYGYTF
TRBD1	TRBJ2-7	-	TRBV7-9	TGTGCCAGCAGCTTTTTGACAGGGAACGACTACGAGCAGTACTTC	CASSFLTGNDYEQYF
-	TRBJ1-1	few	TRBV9	TGTGCCAGCAGCGTAGTAGGGAAAGTTACCCAAGCTTTCTTT	CASSVVGKVTQAFF
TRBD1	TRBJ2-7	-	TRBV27	TGTGCCAGCAGAACGGGACAGGGGGGTTCCTACGAGCAGTACTTC	CASRTGQGGSYEQYF
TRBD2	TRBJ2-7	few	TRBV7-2	TGTGCCAGCAGGGAAACGGGACTAGCCTACGAGCAGTACTTC	CASRETGLAYEQYF
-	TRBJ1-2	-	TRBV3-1	TGTGCCAGCAGCCAAGAGCGAGGCAGGCCTAACTATGGCTACACCTTC	CASSQERGRPNYGYTF
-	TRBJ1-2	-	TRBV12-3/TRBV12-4	TGTGCCAGCACCCAAGTTGTAGAGTATGGCTACACCTTC	CASTQVVEYGYTF
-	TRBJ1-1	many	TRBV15	TGTGCCACCAGCAGAGATGGCAGGGCCACTGAAGCTTTCTTT	CATSRDGRATEAFF
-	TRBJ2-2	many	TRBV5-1	TGCGCCAGCAGCAGTACCGGGACACCTAACACCGGGGAGCTGTTTTTT	CASSSTGTPNTGELFF
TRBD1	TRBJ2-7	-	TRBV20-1	TGCAGTGCTAGCCTGGTGGACAGGGGCGACGAGCAGTACTTC	CSASLVDRGDEQYF
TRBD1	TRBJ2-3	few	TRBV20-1	TGCAGTGCTAGAGATAGATCAGGGGGCCCTGGCACAGATACGCAGTATTTT	CSARDRSGGPGTDTQYF
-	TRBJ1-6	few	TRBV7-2	TGTGCCAGCAGTTCCAACCCGACGGTGCCTAGTTCCCTCCACTTT	CASSSNPTVPSSLHF
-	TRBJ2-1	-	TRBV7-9	TGTGCCAGCAGCTTACAAGGTGACGGATACAATGAGCAGTTCTTC	CASSLQGDGYNEQFF
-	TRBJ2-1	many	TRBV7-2	TGTGCCAGCAGCTTAATCGGGGGTTACAATGAGCAGTTCTTC	CASSLIGGYNEQFF
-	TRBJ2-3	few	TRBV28	TGTGCCAGCAGTTTTGGGCAGGCCCCGGGTACGCAGTATTTT	CASSFGQAPGTQYF
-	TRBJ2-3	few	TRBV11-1	TGTGCCAGCAGCTTTCCCCCCGACAGCCATAGCACAGATACGCAGTATTTT	CASSFPPDSHSTDTQYF
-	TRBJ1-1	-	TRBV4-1	TGCGCCAGCAGCCAAGAAGAGAGGGCCACTGAAGCTTTCTTT	CASSQEERATEAFF
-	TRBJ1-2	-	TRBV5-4	TGTGCCAGCAGCTTGGGAGGGGGGAGCGGCTATGGCTACACCTTC	CASSLGGGSGYGYTF
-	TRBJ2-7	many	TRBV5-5	TGTGCCAGCAGTACAGGAGGGTCCCCCTACGAGCAGTACTTC	CASSTGGSPYEQYF
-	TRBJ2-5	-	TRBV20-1	TGCAGTGCCCCCCTGTCACCCAGGCAAGAGACCCAGTACTTC	CSAPLSPRQETQYF
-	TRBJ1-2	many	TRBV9	TGTGCCAGCAGCGCTCCCGGACACTACTATGGCTACACCTTC	CASSAPGHYYGYTF
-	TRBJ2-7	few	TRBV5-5	TGTGCCAGCAGCTTGTGGGGTCAGGGCGGTTACGAGCAGTACTTC	CASSLWGQGGYEQYF
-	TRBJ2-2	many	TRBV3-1	TGTGCCAGCAGCCAAGGCCGCCCAGGAGCCGGGGAGCTGTTTTTT	CASSQGRPGAGELFF
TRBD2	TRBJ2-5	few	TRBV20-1	TGCAGTGCCCTACCAGCAGCGGGGGGGCTAGGGGAGACCCAGTACTTC	CSALPAAGGLGETQYF
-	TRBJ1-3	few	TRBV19	TGTGCCAGTATCGACTCCGACGGCGGAAACACCATATATTTT	CASIDSDGGNTIYF
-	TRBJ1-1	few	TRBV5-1	TGCGCCAGCAGCTTGGCGCCAGGAACTGACACTGAAGCTTTCTTT	CASSLAPGTDTEAFF
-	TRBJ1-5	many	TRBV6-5	TGTGCCAGCAGTTACCGTAAGGGTCCCTATAGCAATCAGCCCCAGCATTTT	CASSYRKGPYSNQPQHF
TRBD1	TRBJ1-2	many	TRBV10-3	TGTGCCATCAAGGACAGGGTGAATGGCTACACCTTC	CAIKDRVNGYTF
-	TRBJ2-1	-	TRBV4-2	TGTGCCAGCAGCCAAGACCCATCCGGGACTTCGCGATCCTACAATGAGCAGTTCTTC	CASSQDPSGTSRSYNEQFF
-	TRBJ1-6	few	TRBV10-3	TGTGCCATCAGTGAGTCTAGGGGAGGCTCCTATAATTCACCCCTCCACTTT	CAISESRGGSYNSPLHF
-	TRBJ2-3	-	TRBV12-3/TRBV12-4	TGTGCCAGCAGTTCCGGGTCTCTCACAGATACGCAGTATTTT	CASSSGSLTDTQYF
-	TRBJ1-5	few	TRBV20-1	TGCAGTGCTAGTCAGGGATTACGTCAGCCCCAGCATTTT	CSASQGLRQPQHF
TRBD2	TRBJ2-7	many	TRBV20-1	TGCAGTGCAACTAGCGGGGGGTACGAGCAGTACTTC	CSATSGGYEQYF
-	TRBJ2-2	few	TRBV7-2	TGTGCCAGCAGCTACGTCCAGGGGGGCGGGGAGCTGTTTTTT	CASSYVQGGGELFF
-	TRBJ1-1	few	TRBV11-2	TGTGCCAGCAGCTTATGGGGGCAGCTCGGGAACACTGAAGCTTTCTTT	CASSLWGQLGNTEAFF
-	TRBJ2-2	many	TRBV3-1	TGTGCCAGCAGCCAAGGGGCTCTACGTGGCGCCGGGGAGCTGTTTTTT	CASSQGALRGAGELFF
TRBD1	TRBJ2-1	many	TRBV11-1	TGTGCCAGCAGCCGCCCCCCAGGGACAGGTAACAATGAGCAGTTCTTC	CASSRPPGTGNNEQFF
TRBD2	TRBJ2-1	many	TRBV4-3	TGCGCCAGCAGCCAAGATTGGCGGGGGGGCCCCAATGAGCAGTTCTTC	CASSQDWRGGPNEQFF
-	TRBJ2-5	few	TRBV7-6	TGTGCCAGCAGCCGGTTACTGGAGGGGGCCCGGGAGACCCAGTACTTC	CASSRLLEGARETQYF
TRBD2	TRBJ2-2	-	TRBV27	TGTGCCAGCGGGGGGGGTACAGGGGAGCTGTTTTTT	CASGGGTGELFF
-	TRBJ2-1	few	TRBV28	TGTGCCAGCACCCTCGCGGGGCTCTACAATGAGCAGTTCTTC	CASTLAGLYNEQFF
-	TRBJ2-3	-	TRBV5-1	TGCGCCAGCAACCCCTTCCCTAGCGTTAGCACAGATACGCAGTATTTT	CASNPFPSVSTDTQYF
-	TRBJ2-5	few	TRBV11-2	TGTGCCAGCAGCTTAGCTAGCACCAGGTACCAAGAGACCCAGTACTTC	CASSLASTRYQETQYF